This T cell receptor (beta chain) is from a study of shared clonotypes between healthy human individuals. Germline-derived CDR1 and CDR2 are MDHEN and SYDVKM. The CDR3 has 14 amino acids. Trimming pared 7 bases from V and 2 bases from J, leaving 11 bases between. TCRdb keeps only in-frame clones here, not all; method: immunoSEQ multiplex PCR. The table has roughly 2.2 million clones, about 90% seen once; the top ten hold 0.37%. General study findings and limits: Shared clonotypes: approximately 4.5% naive CD4, about 3.3% naive CD8, 2% to 2.5% memory CD4, 0.4% memory CD8. Clonotypes which were not shared had lower generation probabilities than clonotypes that all four donors shared.

This clone appeared a single time. Antigen unknown. Among the donors, all were Caucasian adults who lived in Nashville, Tennessee. Sequencing was carried out using naive CD4+ T cells from PBMCs. Subset noted: CD45RA+ positively selected. The chain combines TRBV28 with TRBJ2-2; perhaps TRBD2 as D (5 bases). The receptor comes from a man younger than 35 in good health. Some clones in this sample may be carry-over from other donors' samples. The CDR3 DNA sequence: TGTGCCAGCACCCCCCGGGGTAACACCGGGGAGCTGTTTTTT. Translating gives CASTPRGNTGELFF. Full variable domain (rest looked up from reference TRBV28 and TRBJ2-2): DVKVTQSSRYLVKRTGEKVFLECVQDMDHENMFWYRQDPGLGLRLIYFSYDVKMKEKGDIPEGYSVSREKKERFSLILESASTNQTSMYLCASTPRGNTGELFFGEGSRLTVL.